This T cell receptor beta chain was obtained from a study of blood T cell repertoires in COVID-19. The overall study: PBMCs, B-cell-depleted T cells, or T cells were the source of the cDNA or gDNA that made up the material.

Here immunoSEQ multiplex PCR was the method, and the copy in TCRdb shows in-frame clones only, minus some. This sample has under 250,000 clones, with around nine tenths found just once. The CDR3 loop spans 14 amino acids. The V end was cut by 1 base, the J end by 8 bases, with 14 bases between. CDR1 and CDR2 from the germline V gene are LGHDT and YNNKEL (reference sequence). The sequencing input was peripheral blood. The chain combines TRBV3-1 (or the pseudogene TRBV3-2) with TRBJ1-2; D is undetermined. The TCR comes from a woman in her sixties who had recovered from COVID-19. DNA of the CDR3: TGTGCCAGCAGCCAAGTGGAGGCTATAGGCGGCTACACCTTC. Its protein is CASSQVEAIGGYTF.